This T cell receptor beta chain was profiled in a study of blood T cell repertoires in COVID-19. Study-level information: Nucleic acid was either cDNA or gDNA, and it came from T cells, B-cell-depleted T cells, or PBMCs.

This clone was found a few times. The data were produced by immunoSEQ multiplex PCR, yet TCRdb's version contains in-frame clones alone and is incomplete. The top ten clones hold around 0.77% of a sample with 60,000 to 90,000 clones, 75% to 95% of them seen once. Trimming took 3 bases from V and 4 from J, leaving 9 bases between them. The CDR3 contains 14 residues. Germline values: CDR1 LNHDA, CDR2 SQIVND (reference sequence). Sequenced input: peripheral blood. V is TRBV19 and J is TRBJ2-2; D is undetermined. The origin of this receptor is a woman aged 80 or over with acute or convalescent COVID-19. The CDR3 sequence is CASSMGRSTGELFF. The CDR3 nucleotides read TGTGCCAGTAGTATGGGCCGATCCACCGGGGAGCTGTTTTTT.